The following is a T cell receptor (beta chain) sequence with its context. Its antigen is as yet unknown. Repertoires were generated with immunoSEQ multiplex PCR, while TCRdb's copy carries only in-frame clones and drops some. Here the sample spans about 94,000 clones, 85% being singletons. The V and J ends lost 7 bases and 3 bases respectively, with 13 bases between them. The CDR3 contains 13 residues. CDR1 and CDR2 (germline): LNHDA, SQIVND (reference sequence). This sample is drawn from a study of T cell responses to AZD1222 COVID-19 vaccine. Regarding the study as a whole: Only a handful of people who got AZD1222 tested seropositive at baseline. CD4 TCRs associated with vaccination spanned spike, dominating at 160-218 and 743-854. Without day 14 samples, only post-peak T cell repertoires were studied.

This clonotype was obtained from an adult who received the AZD1222 COVID-19 vaccine. V and J are TRBV19 and TRBJ2-7; D unresolved. The material sequenced was peripheral blood, taken 28 days after the second AZD1222 dose. The CDR3 DNA sequence: TGTGCCAGTACCTTTGGGCCTCACTACGAGCAGTACTTC. It encodes CASTFGPHYEQYF.